Below are 27 T cell receptor beta chains sequenced from a single sample in a study of cytomegalovirus exposure and HLA in healthy donors. Primers included in the PCR were 60 Vbeta and 13 Jbeta primers. The data were produced by immunoSEQ multiplex PCR, yet TCRdb's version contains in-frame clones alone and is incomplete. This sample has about 100,000 clones, with under 80% found just once. Sequencing was performed on PBMCs. These receptors were collected from a woman in her 50s in good health and CMV-seropositive.

The chain carries TRBV27 and TRBJ2-2, with TRBD2 matching 14 bases. Looked up from germline, CDR1 is MNHEY and CDR2 is SMNVEV (reference sequence). V lost 11 bases to trimming and J lost 5 bases; unmatched junction nucleotides: 10. The CDR3 sequence is 16 residues long. As DNA, the CDR3 is TGTGCCGTTTCAAGGACTAGCGGGGGGAAAACCGGGGAGCTGTTTTTT. It specifies CAVSRTSGGKTGELFF.

As regards this clone: The identical CDR3 is also encoded by other nucleotide sequences in the sample. The CDR3 DNA reads TGTGCTATCTTGGACAGGACATTAACTGAAGCTTTCTTT. Translation gives CAILDRTLTEAFF. The chain employs TRBV2 and TRBJ1-1; 7 bases are shared with TRBD1. The germline V gene has CDR1 SNHLY and CDR2 FYNNEI. The CDR3 sequence is 13 residues long.

The chain combines TRBV11-2 with TRBJ1-2; 7 nucleotides match TRBD1. Germline V gene lookup returns CDR1 SGHAT and CDR2 FQNNGV. The CDR3 is 14 amino acids. Unmatched junction bases numbered 9, after V lost 5 bases and J lost 6 bases. In nucleotides, the CDR3 is TGTGCCAGCAGCCGGACGGGACAGACCAATGGCTACACCTTC. The encoded protein is CASSRTGQTNGYTF. Full variable domain (missing parts from reference TRBV11-2 and TRBJ1-2): EAGVAQSPRYKIIEKRQSVAFWCNPISGHATLYWYQQILGQGPKLLIQFQNNGVVDDSQLPKDRFSAERLKGVDSTLKIQPAKLEDSAVYLCASSRTGQTNGYTFGSGTRLTVV.

A few counts support this clone. This sequence joins TRBV9 and TRBJ2-1; 15 bases are shared with TRBD2. This CDR3 region has 17 residues. Trimming took 0 bases from V and 8 from J; bases not matched to a gene: 6. Per the germline V gene, CDR1 is SGDLS and CDR2 is YYNGEE. CDR3 sequence (DNA): TGTGCCAGCAGCGTAGAGGGGACTAGCGGGGGGAGGGATGAGCAGTTCTTC. The encoded protein is CASSVEGTSGGRDEQFF.

The rearrangement uses TRBV5-1 and TRBJ2-1; 8 bases line up with TRBD1. The CDR3 is 15 amino acids. V gave up 5 bases and J gave up 5 bases; unmatched junction bases: 9. Germline CDR1 and CDR2: SGHRS and YFSETQ. The CDR3 sequence: CASSRTGTIDNEQFF. CDR3 DNA: TGCGCCAGCAGTCGGACAGGGACGATCGACAATGAGCAGTTCTTC.

CDR3 residues: CASSPPGLAVETQYF. The CDR3 nucleotides are TGTGCCAGCTCACCCCCGGGGCTAGCGGTTGAGACCCAGTACTTC. The V gene is TRBV18, the J gene TRBJ2-5; 7 positions match TRBD2. The germline V gene encodes CDR1 KGHSH and CDR2 LQKENI. This CDR3 spans 15 amino acids. Germline trimming cut 3 bases from V and 5 bases from J; bases unmatched to any gene: 9.

This clone ranks as medium-sized. The V gene is TRBV5-8, the J gene TRBJ2-7; 8 bases are a match to TRBD2. Trimming at V came to 5 bases and at J to 5 bases, leaving 15 bases not matched to a gene. The CDR3 spans 16 residues. CDR1 SGHTS and CDR2 YDEGEE come from the germline V gene. CDR3: CASSQPPREEYNEQYF. CDR3 in DNA: TGTGCCAGCAGTCAACCCCCGCGGGAGGAATATAACGAGCAGTACTTC.

This clone has only a few counts. The rearrangement uses TRBV19 and TRBJ2-7; the match to TRBD1 covers 7 bases. Germline V gene sequence: CDR1 LNHDA, CDR2 SQIVND (reference sequence). The CDR3 extends over 14 amino acids. The V and J ends lost 3 bases and 9 bases, in that order; junction bases with no gene match: 11. For the CDR3, the DNA is TGTGCCAGTAGTATTTCGACAGGGTTCGGTGTGCAGTACTTC. It codes for CASSISTGFGVQYF.

The chain couples TRBV19 to TRBJ2-2; D is unresolved. This CDR3 spans 14 amino acids. Germline lookup yields CDR1 LNHDA and CDR2 SQIVND (reference sequence). The germline V and J ends were trimmed by 0 bases and 6 bases, with 8 bases remaining between them. The CDR3 spells CASSIDPYSGELFF. The CDR3, as DNA: TGTGCCAGTAGTATAGACCCATACTCCGGGGAGCTGTTTTTT.

The V and J genes are TRBV5-5 and TRBJ1-2, with a possible D match to TRBD1 (5 bases). V was cut by 0 bases and J by 3 bases, with 12 bases left in between. Germline-derived CDR1 and CDR2 are SGHKS and YYEKEE (reference sequence). This CDR3 contains 15 residues. CDR3 residues: CASSLDKAQDYGYTF. Here the CDR3 DNA reads TGTGCCAGCAGCTTGGATAAAGCACAGGACTATGGCTACACCTTC.

The chain recombines TRBV7-6 with TRBJ2-1; D is possibly TRBD2 (5 bases). CDR1 is SGHVS and CDR2 is FNYEAQ in the germline V gene. V was clipped by 9 bases and J by 5 bases, with 14 bases between them. There are 13 residues in the CDR3. The CDR3 protein is CASRSGENNEQFF. DNA of the CDR3: TGTGCCAGTCGGAGCGGAGAGAACAATGAGCAGTTCTTC.

The genes are TRBV5-1 and TRBJ1-1; 9 nucleotides match TRBD1. Germline V CDR1 and CDR2: SGHRS, YFSETQ. After removal of 4 bases from V and 5 bases from J, the junction contained 3 bases not matched to a gene. This CDR3 is 13 amino acids long. CDR3 region: CASSLTGGTEAFF. For the CDR3, the DNA is TGCGCCAGCAGCCTGACAGGGGGTACTGAAGCTTTCTTT. The full variable domain, rest sourced from reference TRBV5-1 and TRBJ1-1, is KAGVTQTPRYLIKTRGQQVTLSCSPISGHRSVSWYQQTPGQGLQFLFEYFSETQRNKGNFPGRFSGRQFSNSRSEMNVSTLELGDSALYLCASSLTGGTEAFFGQGTRLTVV.

This clone was detected only a few times. V and J are TRBV4-1 and TRBJ2-7, with 8 bases identical to TRBD2. The CDR3 length is 15 residues. With V trimmed by 3 bases and J by 2 bases, 6 bases remained unmatched. In germline, CDR1 is MGHRA, CDR2 YSYEKL. The CDR3 protein is CASSQAGTRTYEQYF. In DNA, the CDR3 is TGCGCCAGCAGCCAGGCCGGGACTAGAACCTACGAGCAGTACTTC.

In its sample, this clone was seen a few times. The chain has TRBV7-9 and TRBJ1-1; TRBD1 matches at 7 bases. The CDR3 length is 13 residues. J lost 6 bases, V lost 1 base, and 2 bases had no gene match. Germline CDR1 is SEHNR and CDR2 is FQNEAQ (reference sequence). The CDR3 spells CASSLVDRSEAFF. For the CDR3, the DNA is TGTGCCAGCAGCTTAGTGGACAGGTCTGAAGCTTTCTTT.

This chain links TRBV6-1 with TRBJ1-1; tentative D call: TRBD1 (6 bases). Germline loops: CDR1 MNHNS, CDR2 SASEGT. The CDR3 runs to 14 residues. V was cut by 1 base and J by 4 bases, with 10 bases left in between. The CDR3 protein is CASSEVVRGTEAFF. DNA for the CDR3: TGTGCCAGCAGTGAAGTGGTCAGGGGCACTGAAGCTTTCTTT.

The chain links TRBV20-1 to TRBJ1-2, with D hard to call. CDR1 and CDR2 from the germline V gene are DFQATT and SNEGSKA (reference sequence). CDR3 size: 11 residues. The ends were cut back, 1 base at V and 5 bases at J, with 5 bases in the middle. The CDR3 region has the DNA TGCAGTGCTAGAGCGGGTTATGGCTACACCTTC. This translates into CSARAGYGYTF.

The rearrangement joins TRBV7-9 to TRBJ1-5, with TRBD1 matching over 9 bases. After removal of 1 base from V and 4 bases from J, the junction contained 5 bases not matched to a gene. The CDR3 covers 16 residues. Germline loops: CDR1 SEHNR, CDR2 FQNEAQ (reference sequence). The CDR3 nucleotides read TGTGCCAGCAGCTTAGGGACAGGGGTCCCTAATCAGCCCCAGCATTTT. Translating it yields CASSLGTGVPNQPQHF.

The V gene is TRBV7-9, the J gene TRBJ1-3, with a tentative D call TRBD1 (6 bases). Deletions cut 5 bases from V and 0 bases from J, with 11 bases between. The CDR3 has 15 amino acids. The V gene's germline CDR1 is SEHNR and CDR2 FQNEAQ (reference sequence). CDR3 in amino acids: CASSTSQGSGNTIYF. The CDR3 region has the DNA TGTGCCAGCAGCACATCACAGGGCTCTGGAAACACCATATATTTT.

V and J are TRBV29-1 and TRBJ2-5; 8 positions match TRBD1. CDR3 length: 13 residues. Germline CDR1 and CDR2: SQVTM and ANQGSEA. V shed 4 bases, J shed 4 bases, and the junction held 5 bases outside the gene matches. As DNA, the CDR3 is TGCAGCGTTGGTCGGACAGGGAGAGAGACCCAGTACTTC. Translating gives CSVGRTGRETQYF.

Concerning this clone: At one end, the junction sequence differs from germline, possibly due to a read error. This chain joins TRBV11-2 and TRBJ2-7; 8 nucleotides line up with TRBD1. Germline assignment: CDR1 SGHAT and CDR2 FQNNGV. This CDR3 is built from 11 residues. As DNA, the CDR3 is TGTGCCAGCAGCGGCCGGACAGGGATTGACTTC. Its protein is CASSGRTGIDF.

This clone showed up many times. V is TRBV11-3 and J is TRBJ2-1, with a weak D call TRBD1 (6 bases). CDR1 and CDR2 (germline): SGHNT, YENEEA. V lost 5 bases and J 4 bases, leaving 12 bases between the germline ends. The CDR3 runs 14 residues. The CDR3 nucleotides read TGTGCCAGCAGCAGAACAGGGTTTTACAATGAGCAGTTCTTC. Its protein product is CASSRTGFYNEQFF.

This clone has just a few counts. This chain uses TRBV10-3 with TRBJ1-1, with 8 bases matching TRBD1. The V and J ends lost 8 bases and 4 bases, in that order; junction bases with no gene match: 12. The germline CDR1 and CDR2 sequences are ENHRY and SYGVKD. This CDR3 spans 15 amino acids. This chain's CDR3 is CAIGDRGGLFTEAFF. For the CDR3, the DNA is TGTGCCATCGGAGACAGGGGAGGATTATTCACTGAAGCTTTCTTT.

DNA for the CDR3: TGTGCCAGCAGCTTCCGGACTAAGCGGGAGCGGAATGAGCAGTTCTTC. Protein: CASSFRTKRERNEQFF. This sequence joins TRBV7-9 and TRBJ2-1; 8 bases line up with TRBD2. The germline CDR1 and CDR2 sequences are SEHNR and FQNEAQ (reference sequence). The CDR3 extends over 16 amino acids. Trimming removed 3 bases from V and 7 bases from J; junction bases left unmatched: 11.

The chain has TRBV25-1 and TRBJ1-5, with TRBD1 as a possible D gene (5 bases). Trimming shortened V by 0 bases and J by 0 bases, and 15 bases separated the two germline ends. From germline, CDR1 is MGHDK and CDR2 SYGVNS. This CDR3 is 18 amino acids long. The CDR3, as DNA: TGTGCCAGCAGTGAATATCGGGCCAGGGTCTATAGCAATCAGCCCCAGCATTTT. The encoded protein is CASSEYRARVYSNQPQHF.

The chain employs TRBV11-3 and TRBJ1-2; TRBD1 aligns across 7 bases. This CDR3 has 13 amino acids. The germline gives CDR1 SGHNT, CDR2 YENEEA. Trimming took 4 bases from V and 8 from J; bases not matched to a gene: 7. The CDR3 loop is CASSSTGRFGYTF. For the CDR3, the DNA is TGTGCCAGCAGCTCGACAGGGCGTTTCGGCTACACCTTC. Full variable domain (missing parts from reference TRBV11-3 and TRBJ1-2): EAGVVQSPRYKIIEKKQPVAFWCNPISGHNTLYWYLQNLGQGPELLIRYENEEAVDDSQLPKDRFSAERLKGVDSTLKIQPAELGDSAVYLCASSSTGRFGYTFGSGTRLTVV.

This clone has only one observation. The genes are TRBV9 and TRBJ2-3; 11 bases align to TRBD2. CDR3 length: 17 amino acids. The germline V gene has CDR1 SGDLS and CDR2 YYNGEE. Losses at the gene ends were 4 bases for V and 2 bases for J; bases not matched to a gene: 9. CDR3 protein: CASSRGLADFNTDTQYF. The CDR3 bases are TGTGCCAGCAGCAGGGGACTAGCGGACTTTAACACAGATACGCAGTATTTT. The variable domain in full, with the rest retrieved from reference TRBV9 and TRBJ2-3, is DSGVTQTPKHLITATGQRVTLRCSPRSGDLSVYWYQQSLDQGLQFLIQYYNGEERAKGNILERFSAQQFPDLHSELNLSSLELGDSALYFCASSRGLADFNTDTQYFGPGTRLTVL.

This clone appeared once. V is TRBV18 and J is TRBJ2-3; D is perhaps TRBD1 (6 bases). CDR3 length: 16 residues. CDR1 is KGHSH and CDR2 is LQKENI in the germline V gene. V dropped 4 bases and J dropped 0 bases, with 14 bases sitting between them. The CDR3: CASSQTVGGSTDTQYF. The CDR3 DNA is TGTGCCAGCTCACAAACGGTAGGGGGAAGCACAGATACGCAGTATTTT. Full variable domain (missing parts from reference TRBV18 and TRBJ2-3): NAGVMQNPRHLVRRRGQEARLRCSPMKGHSHVYWYRQLPEEGLKFMVYLQKENIIDESGMPKERFSAEFPKEGPSILRIQQVVRGDSAAYFCASSQTVGGSTDTQYFGPGTRLTVL.